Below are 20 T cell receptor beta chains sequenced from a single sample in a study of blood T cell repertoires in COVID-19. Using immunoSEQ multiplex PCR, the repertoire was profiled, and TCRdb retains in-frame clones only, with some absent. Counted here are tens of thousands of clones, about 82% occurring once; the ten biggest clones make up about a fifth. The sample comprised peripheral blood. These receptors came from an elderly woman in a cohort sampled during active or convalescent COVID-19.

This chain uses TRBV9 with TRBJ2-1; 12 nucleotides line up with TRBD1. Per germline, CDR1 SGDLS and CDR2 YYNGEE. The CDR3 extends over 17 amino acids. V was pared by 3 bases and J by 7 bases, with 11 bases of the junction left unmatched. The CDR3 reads CASSARGTGGKANEQFF. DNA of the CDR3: TGTGCCAGCAGCGCACGGGGGACAGGGGGCAAGGCGAATGAGCAGTTCTTC.

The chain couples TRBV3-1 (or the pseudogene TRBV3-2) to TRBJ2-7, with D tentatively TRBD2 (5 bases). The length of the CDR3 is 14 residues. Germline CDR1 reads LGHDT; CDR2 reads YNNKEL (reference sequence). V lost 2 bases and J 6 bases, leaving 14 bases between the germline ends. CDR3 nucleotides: TGTGCCAGCAGCCAATCCCCGGGAAGGCTCGAGCAGTACTTC. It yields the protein CASSQSPGRLEQYF.

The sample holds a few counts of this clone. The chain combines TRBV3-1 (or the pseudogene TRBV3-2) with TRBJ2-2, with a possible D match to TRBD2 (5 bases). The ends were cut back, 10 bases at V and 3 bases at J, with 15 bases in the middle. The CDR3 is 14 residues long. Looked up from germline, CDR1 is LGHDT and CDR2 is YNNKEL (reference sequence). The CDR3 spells CATQWSGDTGELFF. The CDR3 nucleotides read TGTGCCACCCAATGGAGCGGAGACACCGGGGAGCTGTTTTTT.

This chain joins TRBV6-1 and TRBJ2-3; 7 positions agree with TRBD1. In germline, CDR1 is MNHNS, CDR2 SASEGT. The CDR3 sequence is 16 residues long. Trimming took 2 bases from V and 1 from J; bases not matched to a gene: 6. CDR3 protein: CASSERQGAGTDTQYF. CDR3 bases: TGTGCCAGCAGTGAAAGACAGGGAGCGGGCACAGATACGCAGTATTTT.

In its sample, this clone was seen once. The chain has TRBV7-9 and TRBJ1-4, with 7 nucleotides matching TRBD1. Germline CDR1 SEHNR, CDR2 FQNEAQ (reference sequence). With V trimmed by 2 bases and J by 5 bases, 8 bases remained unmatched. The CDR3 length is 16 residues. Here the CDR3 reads CASSLLPGGLNEKLFF. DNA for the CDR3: TGTGCCAGCAGCTTATTACCAGGGGGGCTAAATGAAAAACTGTTTTTT.

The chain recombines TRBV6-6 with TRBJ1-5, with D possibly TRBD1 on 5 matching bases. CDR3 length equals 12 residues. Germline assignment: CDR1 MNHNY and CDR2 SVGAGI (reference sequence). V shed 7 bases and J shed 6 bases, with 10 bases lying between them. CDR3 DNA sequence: TGTGCCAGCACCTCGGGGGGTCAGCCCCAGCATTTT. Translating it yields CASTSGGQPQHF.

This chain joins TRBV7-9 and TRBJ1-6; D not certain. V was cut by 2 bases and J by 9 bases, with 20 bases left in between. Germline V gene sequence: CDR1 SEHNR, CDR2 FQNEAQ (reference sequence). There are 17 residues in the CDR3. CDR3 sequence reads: CASSLPSWTDESSPLHF. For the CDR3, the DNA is TGTGCCAGCAGCTTACCCTCATGGACTGACGAGAGTTCACCCCTCCACTTT.

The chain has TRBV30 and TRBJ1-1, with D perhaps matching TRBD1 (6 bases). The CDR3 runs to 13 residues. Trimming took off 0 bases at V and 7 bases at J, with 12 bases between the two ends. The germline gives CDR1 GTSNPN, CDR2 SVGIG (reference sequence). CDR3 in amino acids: CAWSVRGSDEAFF. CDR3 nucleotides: TGTGCCTGGAGTGTCAGGGGCTCGGATGAAGCTTTCTTT.

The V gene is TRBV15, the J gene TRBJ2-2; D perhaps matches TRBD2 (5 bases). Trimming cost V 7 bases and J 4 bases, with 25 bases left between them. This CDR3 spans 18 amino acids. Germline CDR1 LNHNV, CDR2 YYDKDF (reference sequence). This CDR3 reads CATTVLRVGLAGTGELFF. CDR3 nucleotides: TGTGCCACCACCGTTCTGAGGGTTGGGCTAGCCGGCACCGGGGAGCTGTTTTTT.

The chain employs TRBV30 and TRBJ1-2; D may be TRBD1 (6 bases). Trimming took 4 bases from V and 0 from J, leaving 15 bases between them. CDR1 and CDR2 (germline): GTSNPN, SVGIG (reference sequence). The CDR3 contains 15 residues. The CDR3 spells CAWNRGQRTNYGYTF. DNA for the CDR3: TGTGCCTGGAATCGAGGACAGAGGACTAACTATGGCTACACCTTC. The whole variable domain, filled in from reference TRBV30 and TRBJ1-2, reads SQTIHQWPATLVQPVGSPLSLECTVEGTSNPNLYWYRQAAGRGLQLLFYSVGIGQISSEVPQNLSASRPQDRQFILSSKKLLLSDSGFYLCAWNRGQRTNYGYTFGSGTRLTVV.

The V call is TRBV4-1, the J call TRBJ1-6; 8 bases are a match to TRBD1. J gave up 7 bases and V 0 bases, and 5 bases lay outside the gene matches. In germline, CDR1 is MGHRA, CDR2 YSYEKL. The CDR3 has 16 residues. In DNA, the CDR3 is TGCGCCAGCAGCCAAGATCTCTGGACAGGGAATTCACCCCTCCACTTT. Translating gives CASSQDLWTGNSPLHF.

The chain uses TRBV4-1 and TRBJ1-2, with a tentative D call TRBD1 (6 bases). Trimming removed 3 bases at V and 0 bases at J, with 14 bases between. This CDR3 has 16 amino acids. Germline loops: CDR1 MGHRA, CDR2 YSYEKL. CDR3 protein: CASSHRPGTTNYGYTF. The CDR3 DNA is TGCGCCAGCAGCCACCGCCCCGGGACAACTAACTATGGCTACACCTTC.

The CDR3 protein is CASSEGLGEGNEQFF. The CDR3 bases are TGTGCCAGCAGTGAGGGTCTAGGAGAGGGCAATGAGCAGTTCTTC. The J gene is TRBJ2-1, the V gene TRBV6-1; D is perhaps TRBD2 (5 bases). In germline, CDR1 is MNHNS, CDR2 SASEGT. V was pared by 3 bases and J by 6 bases, with 15 bases between. The CDR3 consists of 15 residues.

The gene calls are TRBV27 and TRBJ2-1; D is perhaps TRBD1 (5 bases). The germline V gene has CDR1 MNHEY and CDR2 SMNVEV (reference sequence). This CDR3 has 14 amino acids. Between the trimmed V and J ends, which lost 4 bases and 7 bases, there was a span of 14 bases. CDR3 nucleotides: TGTGCCAGCAGTTCCCTAGTGGGGCGTAATGAGCAGTTCTTC. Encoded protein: CASSSLVGRNEQFF.

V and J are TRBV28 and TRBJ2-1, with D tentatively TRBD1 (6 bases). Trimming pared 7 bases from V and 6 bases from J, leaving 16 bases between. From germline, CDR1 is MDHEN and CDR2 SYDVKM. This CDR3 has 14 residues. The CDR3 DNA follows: TGTGCCAGCACCAAATGGACAGATTTCAATGAGCAGTTCTTC. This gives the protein CASTKWTDFNEQFF. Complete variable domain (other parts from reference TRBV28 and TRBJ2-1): DVKVTQSSRYLVKRTGEKVFLECVQDMDHENMFWYRQDPGLGLRLIYFSYDVKMKEKGDIPEGYSVSREKKERFSLILESASTNQTSMYLCASTKWTDFNEQFFGPGTRLTVL.

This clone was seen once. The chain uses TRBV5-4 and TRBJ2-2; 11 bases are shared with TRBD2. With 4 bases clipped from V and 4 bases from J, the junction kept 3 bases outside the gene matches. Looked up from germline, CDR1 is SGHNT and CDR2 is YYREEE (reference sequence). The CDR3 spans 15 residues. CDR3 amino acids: CASSVGLAGTGELFF. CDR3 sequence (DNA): TGTGCCAGCAGCGTTGGACTAGCGGGCACCGGGGAGCTGTTTTTT.

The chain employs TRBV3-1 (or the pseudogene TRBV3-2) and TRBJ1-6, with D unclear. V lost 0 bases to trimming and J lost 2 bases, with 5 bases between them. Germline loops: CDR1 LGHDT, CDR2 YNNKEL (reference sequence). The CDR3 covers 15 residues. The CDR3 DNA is TGTGCCAGCAGCCAAGATGCAGCCTATAATTCACCCCTCCACTTT. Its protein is CASSQDAAYNSPLHF.

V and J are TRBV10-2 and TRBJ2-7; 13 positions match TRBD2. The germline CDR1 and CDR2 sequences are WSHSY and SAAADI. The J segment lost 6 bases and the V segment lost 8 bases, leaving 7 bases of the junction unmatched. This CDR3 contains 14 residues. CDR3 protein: CASGLAGVDSEQYF. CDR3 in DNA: TGCGCCAGCGGACTAGCGGGAGTAGATAGCGAGCAGTACTTC.

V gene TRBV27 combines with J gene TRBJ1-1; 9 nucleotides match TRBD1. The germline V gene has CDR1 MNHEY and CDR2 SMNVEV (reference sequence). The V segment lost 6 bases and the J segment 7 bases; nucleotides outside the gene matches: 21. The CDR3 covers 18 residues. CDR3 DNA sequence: TGTGCCAGCAGCCATTCGCGGCCCAGACAGGGGGTATTAGGTGAAGCTTTCTTT. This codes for CASSHSRPRQGVLGEAFF.

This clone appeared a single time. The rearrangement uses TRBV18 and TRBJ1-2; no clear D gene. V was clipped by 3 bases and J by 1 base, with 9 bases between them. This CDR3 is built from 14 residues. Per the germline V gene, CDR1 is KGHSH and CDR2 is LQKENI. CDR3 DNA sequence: TGTGCCAGCTCACCCGACAACCTTAACTATGGCTACACCTTC. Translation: CASSPDNLNYGYTF. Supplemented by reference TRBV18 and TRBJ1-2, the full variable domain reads NAGVMQNPRHLVRRRGQEARLRCSPMKGHSHVYWYRQLPEEGLKFMVYLQKENIIDESGMPKERFSAEFPKEGPSILRIQQVVRGDSAAYFCASSPDNLNYGYTFGSGTRLTVV.